One sample yielded the 2 T cell receptor beta chains listed below, sequenced in a study of T cell repertoires in cytomegalovirus infection. Each CDR3 protein gets one entry after TCRdb re-called the reads with MiXCR. In the table there are a few hundred thousand distinct CDR3 sequences, about 39% of which are singletons. What these receptors recognize is not known. The sample in question was cultured PBMCs, obtained from culture after CMV antigen stimulation. All receptors derive from a human donor in good health (CMV status not recorded). Some clones in this sample may be carry-over from other donors' samples.

The genes are TRBV5-1 and TRBJ2-7; D could derive from TRBD1 or TRBD2 (5 bases each). CDR1 SGHRS and CDR2 YFSETQ come from the germline V gene. Trimming shortened V by 4 bases and J by 4 bases, and 15 bases separated the two germline ends. The CDR3 sequence is 14 residues long. In DNA, the CDR3 is TGCGCCAGCAGCCTCCGGGACGGACGTTACGAGCAGTACTTC. Its translation: CASSLRDGRYEQYF. Drawing the rest from reference TRBV5-1 and TRBJ2-7, the complete variable domain is KAGVTQTPRYLIKTRGQQVTLSCSPISGHRSVSWYQQTPGQGLQFLFEYFSETQRNKGNFPGRFSGRQFSNSRSEMNVSTLELGDSALYLCASSLRDGRYEQYFGPGTRLTVT.

This clonotype has only a few counts. V and J are TRBV7-6 and TRBJ1-2, with TRBD1 matching 8 bases. Per germline, CDR1 SGHVS and CDR2 FNYEAQ. Trimming cost V 4 bases and J 5 bases; bases outside gene matches: 9. The CDR3 runs 15 residues. DNA for the CDR3: TGTGCCAGCAGCTCCTGGTCACAGGGGGATTATGGCTACACCTTC. This sequence encodes CASSSWSQGDYGYTF. The full variable domain, completed using reference TRBV7-6 and TRBJ1-2, is GAGVSQSPRYKVTKRGQDVALRCDPISGHVSLYWYRQALGQGPEFLTYFNYEAQQDKSGLPNDRFSAERPEGSISTLTIQRTEQRDSAMYRCASSSWSQGDYGYTFGSGTRLTVV.